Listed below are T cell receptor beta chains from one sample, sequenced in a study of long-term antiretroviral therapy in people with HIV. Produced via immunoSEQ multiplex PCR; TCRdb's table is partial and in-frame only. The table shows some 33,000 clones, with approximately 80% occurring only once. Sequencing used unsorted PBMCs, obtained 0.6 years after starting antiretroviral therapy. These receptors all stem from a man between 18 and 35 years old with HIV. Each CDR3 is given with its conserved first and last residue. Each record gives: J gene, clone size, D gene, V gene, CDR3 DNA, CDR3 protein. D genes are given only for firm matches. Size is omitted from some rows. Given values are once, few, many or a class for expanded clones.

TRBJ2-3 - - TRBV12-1 TGTGCCAGCAGCTGGGGACTAGCGGGAAACTCGTCAGATACGCAGTATTTT CASSWGLAGNSSDTQYF
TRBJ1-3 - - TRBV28 TGTGCCAGCAGTTTAGGCCTTGTCACCATATATTTT CASSLGLVTIYF
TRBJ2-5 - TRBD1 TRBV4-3 TGCGCCAGCAGCCAAGATATGGGACAGGGGCGAGAGACCCAGTACTTC CASSQDMGQGRETQYF
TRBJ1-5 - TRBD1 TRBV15 TGTGCCACCAGCCCAGATCTTACAGGGGAGAATCAGCCCCAGCATTTT CATSPDLTGENQPQHF
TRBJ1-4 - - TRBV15 TGTGCCACCAGCAGAGATGCCGGGTCCCAGCGGCTGTTTTTT CATSRDAGSQRLFF
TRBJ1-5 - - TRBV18 TGTGCCAGCTCACTTTGGGGGGCTGGTGGGCAGCCCCAGCATTTT CASSLWGAGGQPQHF
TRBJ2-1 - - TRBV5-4 TGTGCCAGCAGCAAGGATACTAGTTCCTACAATGAGCAGTTCTTC CASSKDTSSYNEQFF
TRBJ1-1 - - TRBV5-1 TGCGCCAGCAGCTTGTCCGCGGCGAACACTGAAGCTTTCTTT CASSLSAANTEAFF
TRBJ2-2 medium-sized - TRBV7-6 TGTGCCAGCAGCTTAGTGTCATCCGGGCGCGGCACCGGGGAGCTGTTTTTT CASSLVSSGRGTGELFF
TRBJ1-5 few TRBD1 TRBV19 TGTGCCAGTACCCTGACAGGGGTTAGCAATCAGCCCCAGCATTTT CASTLTGVSNQPQHF
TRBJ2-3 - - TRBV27 TGTGCCAGCAGTGTGGACAGCCCCCCAGATACGCAGTATTTT CASSVDSPPDTQYF
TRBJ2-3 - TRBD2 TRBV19 TGTGCCAGTAGTCAGACTAGCGGGAGGGCCGGAGATACGCAGTATTTT CASSQTSGRAGDTQYF
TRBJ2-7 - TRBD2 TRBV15 TGTGCCACCAGCACCGGGACTACCTCCTACGAGCAGTACTTC CATSTGTTSYEQYF
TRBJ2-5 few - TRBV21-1 TGTGCCAGCAGCAAAGGTCCCAGCGGGAGAGAGACCCAGTACTTC CASSKGPSGRETQYF
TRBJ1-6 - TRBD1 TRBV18 TGTGCCAGCTCTAAGGAACAGGGGAACTATAATTCACCCCTCCACTTT CASSKEQGNYNSPLHF
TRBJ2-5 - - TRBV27 TGCGTTAGCGCTTTACATCCCAGGGAGACCCAGTACTTC CVSALHPRETQYF
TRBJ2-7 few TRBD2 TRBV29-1 TGCAGCGTTGGGACGGCTAGCGGGAGGGTCTGGAACGAGCAGTACTTC CSVGTASGRVWNEQYF
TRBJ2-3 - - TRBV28 TGTGCCAGCAGCTCGACAGATACGCAGTATTTT CASSSTDTQYF
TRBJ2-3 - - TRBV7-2 TGTGCCAGCAGCCCAACCGGGTCCAGGACGCAGTATTTT CASSPTGSRTQYF
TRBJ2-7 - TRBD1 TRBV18 TGTGCCAGCTCACAAAAACCGGGACAGGCCTACGAGCAGTACTTC CASSQKPGQAYEQYF
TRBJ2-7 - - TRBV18 TGTGCCAGCTCACCTGTGTTAGGGCCCGGGAGCGAGCAGTACTTC CASSPVLGPGSEQYF
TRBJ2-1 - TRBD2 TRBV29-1 TGCAGCGATAAGCGGGAGGGCCCTCGTGAGCAGTTCTTC CSDKREGPREQFF
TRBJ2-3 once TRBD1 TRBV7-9 TGTGCCAGCAGCTTAGTTTCGGCACAGGGGGCGCGAGATACGCAGTATTTT CASSLVSAQGARDTQYF
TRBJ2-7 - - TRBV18 TGTGCCAGCTCACCAAGGGGCAGCTTATACGAGCAGTACTTC CASSPRGSLYEQYF
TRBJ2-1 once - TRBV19 TGTGCCAGTAGTATAGGCTCCAGGGGAAGTCTCGATGAGCAGTTCTTC CASSIGSRGSLDEQFF